The TCR beta chain described here comes from a study of cytomegalovirus exposure and HLA in healthy donors. Study-wide results and caveats: Confirmation was obtained in vitro that three CMV-associated chains are specific for CMV antigens. Cytomegalovirus status was reportedly diagnosed by the classifier with high sensitivity and specificity. TCR clusters originating in the first cohort tended to co-occur in the 100 to 150 validation repertoires, according to a later analysis. Cytomegalovirus association was assigned to under 200 TCR beta chains.

About this clone: No antigen is known for it.

This CDR3 region has 14 residues. Trimming left V 2 bases short and J 6 bases short, with 11 bases between. Germline V gene lookup returns CDR1 MNHNS and CDR2 SASEGT. The protocol was immunoSEQ multiplex PCR, while the TCRdb copy is restricted to in-frame clones and leaves out a portion. The sample lists over 85,000 clones, approximately 81% seen once, with 12% in the top ten. The clonotype originates from a young woman in good health and CMV-seropositive. The source material was PBMCs. This sequence joins TRBV6-1 and TRBJ2-1, with D possibly matching TRBD1 (6 bases). CDR3 sequence: CASSETGLSNEQFF. CDR3 in DNA: TGTGCCAGCAGTGAAACAGGGTTGTCCAATGAGCAGTTCTTC.